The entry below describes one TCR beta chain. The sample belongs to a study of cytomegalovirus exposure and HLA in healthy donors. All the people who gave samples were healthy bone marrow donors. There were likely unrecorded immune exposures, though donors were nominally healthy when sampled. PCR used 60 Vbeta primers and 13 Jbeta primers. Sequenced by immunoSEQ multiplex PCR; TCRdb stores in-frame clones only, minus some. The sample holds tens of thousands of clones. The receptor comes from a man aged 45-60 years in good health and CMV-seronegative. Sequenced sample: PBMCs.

CDR3: CASSLGSSYEQYF. In DNA, the CDR3 is TGCGCCAGCAGCCTGGGTTCTTCCTACGAGCAGTACTTC. V and J are TRBV5-1 and TRBJ2-7; D unclear. The V end lost 4 bases, the J end lost 1 base, and 9 bases lay between the germline ends. Germline CDR1 reads SGHRS; CDR2 reads YFSETQ. The CDR3 runs 13 residues.